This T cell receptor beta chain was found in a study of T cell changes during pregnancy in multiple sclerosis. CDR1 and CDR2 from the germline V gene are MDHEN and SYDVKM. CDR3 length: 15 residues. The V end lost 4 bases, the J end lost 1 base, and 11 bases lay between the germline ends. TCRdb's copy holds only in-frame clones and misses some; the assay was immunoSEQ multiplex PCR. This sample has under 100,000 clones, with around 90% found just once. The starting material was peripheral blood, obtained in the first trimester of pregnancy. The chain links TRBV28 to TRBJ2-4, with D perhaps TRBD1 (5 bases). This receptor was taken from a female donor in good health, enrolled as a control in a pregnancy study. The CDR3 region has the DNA TGTGCCAGCAGTTCATATAGGGGTGCCAAAAACATTCAGTACTTC. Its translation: CASSSYRGAKNIQYF.